This TCR beta chain was observed in a study of cytomegalovirus exposure and HLA in healthy donors. Study outcomes and limitations: An assumption of roughly uniform sequencing depth across donors underlay the presence/absence analyses. The classifier reportedly diagnosed cytomegalovirus status with high sensitivity and specificity.

This PCR relied on a set of 60 Vbeta primers and 13 Jbeta primers. Produced via immunoSEQ multiplex PCR; TCRdb's table is partial and in-frame only. Of 80,000 or so clones listed, roughly 64% are singletons. Germline trimming cut 3 bases from V and 4 bases from J; bases unmatched to any gene: 4. Germline CDR1 SGHTA, CDR2 FQGNSA. The CDR3 consists of 16 residues. This clone was detected a few times. Its antigen is not known. Specimen: PBMCs. This TCR was recovered from a man younger than 45 in good health and CMV-seropositive. The gene calls are TRBV7-2 and TRBJ2-5; TRBD2 matches at 14 bases. The CDR3 sequence is CASSFLTSGGGETQYF. The CDR3, as DNA: TGTGCCAGCAGCTTTTTGACTAGCGGGGGGGGAGAGACCCAGTACTTC.